The next 3 T cell receptor beta chains were all read from a single sample in a study of cytomegalovirus exposure and HLA in healthy donors. With 60 Vbeta and 13 Jbeta primers, the PCR was carried out. Generated by immunoSEQ multiplex PCR, the TCRdb table keeps only in-frame clones and is missing some. The profile covers 140,000 to 150,000 clones, with more than 80% appearing a single time and roughly 4.3% taken by the ten largest. Source material: PBMCs. Receptors originate from a woman aged 40-49 years in good health and CMV-seropositive.

The chain recombines TRBV6-5 with TRBJ1-5; 8 bases fit TRBD1. After removal of 4 bases from V and 6 bases from J, the junction contained 5 bases not matched to a gene. This CDR3 contains 14 residues. Germline CDR1 MNHEY, CDR2 SVGAGI. The CDR3 here is CASSWITGGQPQHF. CDR3 sequence (DNA): TGTGCCAGCAGTTGGATAACAGGGGGTCAGCCCCAGCATTTT.

This chain joins TRBV27 and TRBJ2-7; D might be TRBD2 (7 bases). The CDR3 is 13 amino acids. CDR1 is MNHEY and CDR2 is SMNVEV in the germline V gene (reference sequence). With 3 bases removed from V and 6 bases from J, the gap between germline ends came to 12 bases. The CDR3 coding sequence is TGTGCCAGCAGTTTGAGGGGGAGGGGCGAGCAGTACTTC. Its protein is CASSLRGRGEQYF.

This clone was detected only once. The rearrangement links TRBV9 to TRBJ2-2; 10 bases are a match to TRBD2. Germline trimming cut 7 bases from V and 6 bases from J; bases unmatched to any gene: 6. This CDR3 is built from 14 residues. The germline V gene has CDR1 SGDLS and CDR2 YYNGEE. The CDR3 DNA sequence: TGTGCCAGCGGACTAGCGGCGGGACCCGGGGAGCTGTTTTTT. Residues: CASGLAAGPGELFF.